Listed below are T cell receptor beta chains from one sample, sequenced in a study of cytomegalovirus exposure and HLA in healthy donors. Here immunoSEQ multiplex PCR was the method, and the copy in TCRdb shows in-frame clones only, minus some. The sample contains about 170,000 clones, around 74% of which appear only once. The sequencing sample was made of PBMCs. These receptors originate from a female donor in good health and CMV-seronegative. The CDR3 runs from the conserved cysteine through the conserved F or W. A D gene is named only where the DNA matches it firmly. A clone size is listed for some rows: how often the clone was seen (once, few, many), or a class if it is expanded.

j_call v_call d_call clone_size cdr3_aa cdr3_nt
TRBJ2-7 TRBV6-1 . . CASSEKGDEQYF TGTGCCAGCAGTGAAAAAGGGGACGAGCAGTACTTC
TRBJ2-1 TRBV30 TRBD2 . CAWSLGTSGYNEQFF TGTGCCTGGAGCCTCGGGACTAGCGGATACAATGAGCAGTTCTTC
TRBJ1-2 TRBV29-1 . . CSVPQLASVDGYTF TGCAGCGTCCCTCAATTAGCCTCAGTAGATGGCTACACCTTC
TRBJ2-3 TRBV6-5 . . CASSLGLSGDTQYF TGTGCCAGCAGTCTCGGACTGTCCGGAGATACGCAGTATTTT
TRBJ2-7 TRBV7-2 TRBD2 . CASSYGLAVSYEQYF TGTGCCAGCAGCTACGGACTAGCGGTATCCTACGAGCAGTACTTC
TRBJ2-1 TRBV6-6 TRBD2 . CASTRFTSGGAHEQFF TGTGCCAGCACCCGCTTTACTAGCGGGGGGGCACATGAGCAGTTCTTC
TRBJ2-7 TRBV5-4 TRBD2 . CASSSGLAGGTRYEQYF TGTGCCAGCAGCTCGGGACTAGCGGGGGGAACTAGGTACGAGCAGTACTTC
TRBJ1-2 TRBV11-2 . . CASSSSPTGDYGYTF TGTGCCAGCAGCTCCTCCCCGACAGGCGACTATGGCTACACCTTC
TRBJ2-3 TRBV5-4 TRBD2 few CASSLGREGYTQYF TGTGCCAGCAGCTTGGGGCGGGAGGGGTATACGCAGTATTTT
TRBJ1-1 TRBV19 . . CASSNTGLNTEAFF TGTGCCAGTAGTAATACAGGTTTGAACACTGAAGCTTTCTTT
TRBJ2-2 TRBV6-6 . few CASSYAGRKNTGELFF TGTGCCAGCAGTTACGCGGGACGGAAGAACACCGGGGAGCTGTTTTTT
TRBJ1-2 TRBV18 . . CASSPPSTGGYTF TGTGCCAGCTCACCACCGTCTACGGGGGGCTACACCTTC
TRBJ1-1 TRBV5-4 . . CASSPIRGSNTEAFF TGTGCCAGCAGCCCGATACGGGGGTCGAACACTGAAGCTTTCTTT
TRBJ1-2 TRBV27 . . CASSLSLGGVISSFYGYTF TGTGCCAGCAGTTTATCACTCGGCGGGGTCATTTCCTCTTTCTATGGCTACACCTTC
TRBJ2-3 TRBV29-1 TRBD1 . CSVGGQGALGDTQYF TGCAGCGTTGGCGGACAGGGGGCATTAGGAGATACGCAGTATTTT
TRBJ1-1 TRBV5-1 . . CASTLGGETEAFF TGCGCCAGCACCCTTGGGGGGGAGACTGAAGCTTTCTTT
TRBJ1-2 TRBV5-1 . . CASSGQGYGYTF TGCGCCAGCAGTGGGCAGGGGTACGGCTACACCTTC
TRBJ2-7 TRBV6-1 . few CASSRPTAGSGEQYF TGTGCCAGCAGCCGCCCCACAGCCGGCTCGGGGGAGCAGTACTTC
TRBJ2-5 TRBV7-6 TRBD2 . CASSLEPWVAGGGETQYF TGTGCCAGCAGCTTAGAACCCTGGGTAGCGGGGGGGGGAGAGACCCAGTACTTC
TRBJ2-5 TRBV2 . . CATQETRETQYF TGTGCGACCCAAGAGACGAGGGAGACCCAGTACTTC
TRBJ2-2 TRBV7-7 TRBD2 . CASSLNPPSGRAGTGELFF TGTGCCAGCAGCTTAAACCCCCCTAGCGGGAGGGCGGGGACCGGGGAGCTGTTTTTT
TRBJ1-5 TRBV19 . . CASSLREGNQPQHF TGTGCCAGTAGTCTCAGGGAGGGCAATCAGCCCCAGCATTTT
TRBJ2-7 TRBV19 TRBD2 . CASSPFQVAGSYEQYF TGTGCCAGTAGTCCGTTCCAGGTAGCGGGCTCCTACGAGCAGTACTTC
TRBJ1-3 TRBV6-5 . . CASSPRTGRGNTIYF TGTGCCAGCAGTCCCCGCACAGGGCGCGGAAACACCATATATTTT
TRBJ2-7 TRBV19 . . CASSNPGSSYEQYF TGTGCCAGTAGTAATCCAGGTTCGTCTTACGAGCAGTACTTC
TRBJ2-3 TRBV7-9 TRBD1 . CASSRQGAITDTQYF TGTGCCAGCAGCCGACAGGGGGCGATAACAGATACGCAGTATTTT
TRBJ1-1 TRBV5-6 . . CASSLPLNTEAFF TGTGCCAGCAGCTTGCCTTTGAACACTGAAGCTTTCTTT